Below are 8 T cell receptor beta chains sequenced from a single sample in a study of response to subunit inactivated influenza vaccine. TCRdb re-called the RT-PCR reads through MiXCR, storing one row per CDR3 protein. The data show 450,000 to 600,000 distinct CDR3 sequences, with approximately 17% seen just once and 3% to 3.5% held by the top ten. Material: CD4+ T cells sorted from PBMCs, obtained 23 to 25 months after vaccination. The origin of the receptors is a man between 50 and 70 years old who received an inactivated influenza vaccine.

The chain carries TRBV9 and TRBJ2-3, with a weak D call TRBD2 (5 bases). Trimming shortened V by 6 bases and J by 2 bases, and 16 bases separated the two germline ends. This CDR3 contains 15 residues. CDR1 is SGDLS and CDR2 is YYNGEE in the germline V gene. Written as DNA, the CDR3 is TGTGCCAGCAAACTTCGGCGGGCATACACAGATACGCAGTATTTT. Its protein is CASKLRRAYTDTQYF. Combining the CDR3 with reference TRBV9 and TRBJ2-3 gives the whole variable domain DSGVTQTPKHLITATGQRVTLRCSPRSGDLSVYWYQQSLDQGLQFLIQYYNGEERAKGNILERFSAQQFPDLHSELNLSSLELGDSALYFCASKLRRAYTDTQYFGPGTRLTVL.

This clonotype was seen a handful of times. The genes are TRBV7-2 and TRBJ2-5; no definite D call. The V gene lost 0 bases and the J gene lost 7 bases, with 12 bases spanning the gap. The CDR3 is 14 amino acids. CDR1 is SGHTA and CDR2 is FQGNSA in the germline V gene. The CDR3 region is CASSLARGLMTQYF. DNA for the CDR3: TGTGCCAGCAGCTTAGCGCGCGGTCTGATGACCCAGTACTTC.

The chain uses TRBV20-1 and TRBJ2-7; D may be TRBD1 (5 bases). CDR1 and CDR2 (germline): DFQATT, SNEGSKA (reference sequence). This CDR3 is built from 12 residues. The V and J ends lost 4 bases and 9 bases respectively, with 16 bases between them. CDR3 coding DNA: TGCAGTGCTAAGCCCGAATTAAGGGGGCAGTACTTC. Its translation is CSAKPELRGQYF.

This chain connects TRBV30 to TRBJ2-1; D is ambiguous. Germline lookup yields CDR1 GTSNPN and CDR2 SVGIG (reference sequence). The germline V and J ends were trimmed by 1 base and 9 bases, with 7 bases remaining between them. The CDR3 runs to 11 residues. The CDR3 reads CAWSGLIEQFF. DNA for the CDR3: TGTGCCTGGAGTGGACTCATTGAGCAGTTCTTC.

This clonotype turned up a few times. The gene calls are TRBV4-3 and TRBJ2-1, with 8 bases that match TRBD2. The CDR3 extends over 14 amino acids. Germline V gene data show CDR1 as LGHNA and CDR2 as YSLEER. With 3 bases clipped from V and 3 bases from J, the junction kept 1 base outside the gene matches. For the CDR3, the DNA is TGCGCCAGCAGCCACGCGGGAGGCTACAATGAGCAGTTCTTC. Translation: CASSHAGGYNEQFF.

This clonotype was found a few times. The V and J genes are TRBV15 and TRBJ2-3; D unresolved. CDR3 length: 17 amino acids. CDR1 is LNHNV, CDR2 YYDKDF, per germline (reference sequence). V was pared by 2 bases and J by 0 bases, with 15 bases between. The DNA of the CDR3 is TGTGCCACCAGCAGACACCTCCAACTCTCTAGCACAGATACGCAGTATTTT. Translated: CATSRHLQLSSTDTQYF.

The chain carries TRBV28 and TRBJ1-5; no reliable D call. The CDR3 length is 16 residues. With 6 bases removed from V and 2 bases from J, the gap between germline ends came to 17 bases. The V gene's germline CDR1 is MDHEN and CDR2 SYDVKM. The CDR3 DNA is TGTGCCAGCAGGAAGATCCTGGGAAGAGGCAATCAGCCCCAGCATTTT. Its protein product is CASRKILGRGNQPQHF.

This clonotype has more than one count but fewer than ten. The V gene is TRBV11-1, the J gene TRBJ2-2; no reliable D call. This CDR3 is 16 amino acids long. Germline CDR1 is SGHAT and CDR2 is FQDESV (reference sequence). With 2 bases removed from V and 6 bases from J, the gap between germline ends came to 16 bases. The CDR3 spells CASSLSAGSRAGELFF. The DNA of the CDR3 is TGTGCCAGCAGCTTATCGGCAGGAAGTCGGGCCGGGGAGCTGTTTTTT.